This T cell receptor beta chain was obtained from a study of cytomegalovirus exposure and HLA in healthy donors. This clone was recorded only once. Its target is not known. Germline CDR1 reads MNHEY; CDR2 reads SVGAGI. The CDR3 extends over 13 amino acids. With V trimmed by 5 bases and J by 7 bases, 1 base remained unmatched. General study results and limits: Accurate prediction of HLA-A and HLA-B alleles (for most subjects) was reportedly achieved from TCR beta sequences. An analysis done earlier found most TCR beta V segments productive about 87% or about 30% of the time. Presence/absence comparisons presumed near-even sequencing depth among donors.

PCR involved 60 Vbeta and 13 Jbeta primers. The repertoire was sequenced with immunoSEQ multiplex PCR; TCRdb's copy has only in-frame clones and lacks some. The table lists 150,000 to 200,000 clones, 68% of them singletons. This chain joins TRBV6-5 and TRBJ1-6; 8 bases line up with TRBD1. Sequenced input: PBMCs. The clonotype comes from a man between 45 and 60 years old in good health and CMV-seronegative. For the CDR3, the DNA is TGTGCCAGCAGTCGACAGGGGAATTCACCCCTCCACTTT. Translation gives CASSRQGNSPLHF.